This T cell receptor beta chain came from a study of cytomegalovirus exposure and HLA in healthy donors. Study details: Around 77 million unique TCRs from HLA-typed donors made up an early data release. When 398 donors were genotyped, roughly 80% of them were found to fall in the Caucasian-associated ancestry cluster.

Findings and caveats of the study: TCR beta chains associated with HLA were, in a later analysis, more clonally expanded than equally common others. A later analysis reported that several of the most significant clusters appeared to be linked to common viral pathogens, among them Epstein-Barr virus.

PCR involved 60 Vbeta and 13 Jbeta primers. This table comes from immunoSEQ multiplex PCR, and its TCRdb copy is limited to in-frame clones, with some not included. The table has around 200,000 clones, 80% to 90% seen once; the top ten hold around 1.2%. Germline values: CDR1 KGHSH, CDR2 LQKENI. The CDR3 extends over 14 amino acids. V lost 4 bases to trimming and J lost 5 bases; unmatched junction nucleotides: 7. As to this clone: Its antigen is not identified.

The origin of this receptor is a girl aged 2-10 years in good health and CMV-seropositive. This chain connects TRBV18 to TRBJ1-2, with 7 bases identical to TRBD1. Sequenced sample: PBMCs. The CDR3 DNA sequence: TGTGCCAGCTCACACCCCGGGACAGCGTATGGCTACACCTTC. It encodes CASSHPGTAYGYTF.